These 7 T cell receptor beta chains originate from one sample sequenced in a study of control samples from healthy donors and cancer patients (dated by TCRdb to 2020 to 2022). Preparation of the library involved the immunoSEQ multiplex PCR assay. TCRdb obtained this table from immuneACCESS and retained in-frame rearrangements with V and J assigned. These tables miss some clones; where compared with another copy, unresolved V genes account for less than half of the shortfall, and the remainder is unexplained. The sample table lists tens of thousands of clones, 95% to 97% of them with a count of one. Jointly, the top ten make up around 1.9% of the sample. The sequencing input was blood. The source is a woman in her twenties or thirties in good health.

This clone came up once. V is TRBV6-5 and J is TRBJ1-2; D remains ambiguous. This CDR3 is 11 amino acids long. Germline V gene data show CDR1 as MNHEY and CDR2 as SVGAGI. The V gene lost 7 bases and the J gene lost 7 bases, with 10 bases spanning the gap. The DNA for the CDR3 is TGTGCCAGCAATGTCGGGGTTGGCTACACCTTC. As protein: CASNVGVGYTF.

The chain joins TRBV18 to TRBJ2-7; 10 positions agree with TRBD2. Germline CDR1 and CDR2: KGHSH and LQKENI. The V and J ends lost 3 bases and 2 bases, in that order; junction bases with no gene match: 4. The CDR3 loop spans 15 amino acids. The CDR3 reads CASSPRTSGTYEQYF. CDR3 bases: TGTGCCAGCTCACCCCGGACTAGCGGTACCTACGAGCAGTACTTC.

The chain carries TRBV6-6 and TRBJ1-2, with D tentatively TRBD1 (5 bases). CDR3 size: 14 residues. The germline V gene has CDR1 MNHNY and CDR2 SVGAGI (reference sequence). Trimming removed 6 bases from V and 6 bases from J, with 17 bases in between. The CDR3 bases are TGTGCCAGCAGCCGGGATGTGGGGGGAAATGGCTACACCTTC. Amino acid sequence: CASSRDVGGNGYTF.

The chain couples TRBV6-2 or TRBV6-3 to TRBJ2-3, with TRBD2 matching 8 bases. The CDR3 is made up of 17 amino acids. The V gene's germline CDR1 is MNHEY and CDR2 SVGEGT. With V trimmed by 4 bases and J by 4 bases, 13 bases remained unmatched. CDR3 DNA: TGTGCCAGCAGTTGGACCCCCGCCGGGAGGGGGGCAGATACGCAGTATTTT. As protein: CASSWTPAGRGADTQYF.

The CDR3 is CASRSTGFRTAGELFF. As DNA, the CDR3 is TGTGCCAGCAGATCGACAGGTTTCCGAACGGCCGGGGAGCTGTTTTTT. The chain joins TRBV27 to TRBJ2-2; D might be TRBD1 (6 bases). The CDR3 consists of 16 residues. Trimming stripped 6 bases from V and 6 bases from J, with 20 bases between. Germline lookup yields CDR1 MNHEY and CDR2 SMNVEV (reference sequence).

The chain links TRBV7-2 to TRBJ2-1; D is uncertain. The V end lost 5 bases, the J end lost 9 bases, and 11 bases lay between the germline ends. The CDR3 totals 12 residues. Germline lookup yields CDR1 SGHTA and CDR2 FQGNSA. The CDR3 DNA reads TGTGCCAGCAGCCCCCCCAGCGTTGAGCAGTTCTTC. This translates into CASSPPSVEQFF.

J is TRBJ1-6 and V is TRBV7-9; D gene ambiguous. CDR1 and CDR2 from the germline V gene are SEHNR and FQNEAQ (reference sequence). Trimming cost V 1 base and J 8 bases, with 18 bases left between them. The CDR3 extends over 17 amino acids. The CDR3 DNA is TGTGCCAGCAGCTTAGAGAGCCGGACGTGGAAATATTCACCCCTCCACTTT. It yields the protein CASSLESRTWKYSPLHF.